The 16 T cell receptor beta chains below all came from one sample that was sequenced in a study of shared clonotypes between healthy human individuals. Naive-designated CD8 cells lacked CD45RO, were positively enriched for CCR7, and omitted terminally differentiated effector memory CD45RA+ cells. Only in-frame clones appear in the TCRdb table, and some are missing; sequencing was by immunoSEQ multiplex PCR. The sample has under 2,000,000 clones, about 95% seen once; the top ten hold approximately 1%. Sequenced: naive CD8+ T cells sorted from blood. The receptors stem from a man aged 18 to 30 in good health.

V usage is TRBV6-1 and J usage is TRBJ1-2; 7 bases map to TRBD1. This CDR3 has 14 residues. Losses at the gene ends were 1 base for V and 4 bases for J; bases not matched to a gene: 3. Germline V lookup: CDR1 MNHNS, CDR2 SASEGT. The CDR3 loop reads CASSEGGTAYGYTF. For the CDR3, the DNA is TGTGCCAGCAGTGAAGGCGGGACAGCCTATGGCTACACCTTC.

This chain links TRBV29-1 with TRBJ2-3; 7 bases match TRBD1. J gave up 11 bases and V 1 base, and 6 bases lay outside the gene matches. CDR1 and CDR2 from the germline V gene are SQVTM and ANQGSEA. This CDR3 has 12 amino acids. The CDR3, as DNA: TGCAGCGTTGAAGGGGACAGCCTCATGCAGTATTTT. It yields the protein CSVEGDSLMQYF.

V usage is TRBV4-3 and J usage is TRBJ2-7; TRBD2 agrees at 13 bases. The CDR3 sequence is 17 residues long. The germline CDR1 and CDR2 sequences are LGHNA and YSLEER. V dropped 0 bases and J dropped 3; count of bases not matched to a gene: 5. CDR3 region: CASSQDGLAGEGYEQYF. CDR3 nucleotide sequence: TGCGCCAGCAGCCAAGATGGACTAGCGGGAGAGGGCTACGAGCAGTACTTC.

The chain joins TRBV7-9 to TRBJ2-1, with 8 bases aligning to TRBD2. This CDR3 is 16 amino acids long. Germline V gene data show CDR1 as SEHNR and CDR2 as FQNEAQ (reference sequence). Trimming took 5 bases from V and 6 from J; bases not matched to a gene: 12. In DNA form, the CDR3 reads TGTGCCAGCAGCGGCGCCGGGGCGGGGGGCCCCAATGAGCAGTTCTTC. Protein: CASSGAGAGGPNEQFF.

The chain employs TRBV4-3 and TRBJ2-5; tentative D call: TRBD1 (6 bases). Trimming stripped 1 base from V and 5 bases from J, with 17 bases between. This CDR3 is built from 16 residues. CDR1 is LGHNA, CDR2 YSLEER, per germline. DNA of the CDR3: TGCGCCAGCAGCCAAGCGCCAAGTGACAGGCTGGAGACCCAGTACTTC. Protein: CASSQAPSDRLETQYF.

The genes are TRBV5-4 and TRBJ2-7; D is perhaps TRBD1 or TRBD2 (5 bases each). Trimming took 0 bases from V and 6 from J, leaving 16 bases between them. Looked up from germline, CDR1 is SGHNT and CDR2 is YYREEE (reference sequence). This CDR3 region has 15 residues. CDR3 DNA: TGTGCCAGCAGCTTGGGATCGGGGACGGTTGCCGAGCAGTACTTC. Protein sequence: CASSLGSGTVAEQYF.

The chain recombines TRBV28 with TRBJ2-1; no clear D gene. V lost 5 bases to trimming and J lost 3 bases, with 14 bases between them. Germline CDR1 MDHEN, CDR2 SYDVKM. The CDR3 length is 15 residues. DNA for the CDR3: TGTGCCAGCAGTGGGTCCGATACCGACTACAATGAGCAGTTCTTC. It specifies CASSGSDTDYNEQFF.

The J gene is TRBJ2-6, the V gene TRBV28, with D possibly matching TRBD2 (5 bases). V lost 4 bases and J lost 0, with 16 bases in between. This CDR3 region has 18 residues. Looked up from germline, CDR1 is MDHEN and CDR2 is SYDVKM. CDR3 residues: CASSSTGISFSGANVLTF. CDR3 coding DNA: TGTGCCAGCAGTTCAACCGGGATTTCTTTCTCTGGGGCCAACGTCCTGACTTTC.

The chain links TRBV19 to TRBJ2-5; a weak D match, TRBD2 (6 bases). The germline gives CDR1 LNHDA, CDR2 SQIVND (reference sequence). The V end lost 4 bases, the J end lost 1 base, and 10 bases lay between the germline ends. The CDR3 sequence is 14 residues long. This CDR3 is CASSNLEGQETQYF. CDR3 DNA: TGTGCCAGTAGTAACTTGGAGGGCCAAGAGACCCAGTACTTC.

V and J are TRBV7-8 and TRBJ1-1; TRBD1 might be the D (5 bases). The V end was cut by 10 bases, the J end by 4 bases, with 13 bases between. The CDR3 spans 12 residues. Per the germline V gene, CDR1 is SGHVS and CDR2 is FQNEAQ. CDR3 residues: CATHGGLTEAFF. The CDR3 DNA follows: TGTGCCACCCATGGGGGTCTCACTGAAGCTTTCTTT.

The CDR3 spells CASRGGSSSYNEQFF. CDR3 bases: TGTGCCTCGAGAGGGGGGAGCTCCTCCTACAATGAGCAGTTCTTC. The rearrangement joins TRBV30 to TRBJ2-1; tentatively, D is TRBD1 or TRBD2 (6 bases each). Germline CDR1 GTSNPN, CDR2 SVGIG (reference sequence). V lost 7 bases and J lost 0, with 16 bases in between. The CDR3 loop spans 15 amino acids.

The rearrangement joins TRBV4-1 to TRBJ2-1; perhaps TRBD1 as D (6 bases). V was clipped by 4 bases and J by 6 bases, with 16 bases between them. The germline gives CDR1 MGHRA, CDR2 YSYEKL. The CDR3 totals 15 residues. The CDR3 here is CASSRASGASNEQFF. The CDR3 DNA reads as TGCGCCAGCAGCCGCGCGTCAGGGGCCTCCAATGAGCAGTTCTTC.

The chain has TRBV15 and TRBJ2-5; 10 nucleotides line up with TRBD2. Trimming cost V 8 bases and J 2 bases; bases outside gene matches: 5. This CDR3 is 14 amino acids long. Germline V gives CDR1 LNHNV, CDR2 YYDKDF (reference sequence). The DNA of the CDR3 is TGTGCCACCGGGCTAGCGGGGGATCAAGAGACCCAGTACTTC. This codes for CATGLAGDQETQYF.

The CDR3 DNA reads as TGCGCCAGCAGCCAAGAAATGGTGGGCGAGTACCAAGAGACCCAGTACTTC. It codes for CASSQEMVGEYQETQYF. V gene TRBV4-3 combines with J gene TRBJ2-5; D is uncertain. CDR1 and CDR2 (germline): LGHNA, YSLEER. The CDR3 is made up of 17 amino acids. The germline V and J ends were trimmed by 0 bases and 0 bases, with 14 bases remaining between them.

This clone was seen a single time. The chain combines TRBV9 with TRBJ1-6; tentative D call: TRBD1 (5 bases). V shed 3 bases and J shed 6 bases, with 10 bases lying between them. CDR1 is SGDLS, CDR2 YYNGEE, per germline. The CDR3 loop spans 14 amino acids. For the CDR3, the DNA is TGTGCCAGCAGCGAAGGGGTATTTAATTCACCCCTCCACTTT. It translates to CASSEGVFNSPLHF.

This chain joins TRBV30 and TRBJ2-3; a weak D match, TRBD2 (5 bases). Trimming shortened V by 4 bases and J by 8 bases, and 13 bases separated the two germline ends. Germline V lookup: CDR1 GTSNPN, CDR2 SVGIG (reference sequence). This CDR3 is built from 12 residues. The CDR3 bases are TGTGCCTGGATCGGACTTCTAGGTACGCAGTATTTT. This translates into CAWIGLLGTQYF. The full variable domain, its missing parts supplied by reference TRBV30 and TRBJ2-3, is SQTIHQWPATLVQPVGSPLSLECTVEGTSNPNLYWYRQAAGRGLQLLFYSVGIGQISSEVPQNLSASRPQDRQFILSSKKLLLSDSGFYLCAWIGLLGTQYFGPGTRLTVL.